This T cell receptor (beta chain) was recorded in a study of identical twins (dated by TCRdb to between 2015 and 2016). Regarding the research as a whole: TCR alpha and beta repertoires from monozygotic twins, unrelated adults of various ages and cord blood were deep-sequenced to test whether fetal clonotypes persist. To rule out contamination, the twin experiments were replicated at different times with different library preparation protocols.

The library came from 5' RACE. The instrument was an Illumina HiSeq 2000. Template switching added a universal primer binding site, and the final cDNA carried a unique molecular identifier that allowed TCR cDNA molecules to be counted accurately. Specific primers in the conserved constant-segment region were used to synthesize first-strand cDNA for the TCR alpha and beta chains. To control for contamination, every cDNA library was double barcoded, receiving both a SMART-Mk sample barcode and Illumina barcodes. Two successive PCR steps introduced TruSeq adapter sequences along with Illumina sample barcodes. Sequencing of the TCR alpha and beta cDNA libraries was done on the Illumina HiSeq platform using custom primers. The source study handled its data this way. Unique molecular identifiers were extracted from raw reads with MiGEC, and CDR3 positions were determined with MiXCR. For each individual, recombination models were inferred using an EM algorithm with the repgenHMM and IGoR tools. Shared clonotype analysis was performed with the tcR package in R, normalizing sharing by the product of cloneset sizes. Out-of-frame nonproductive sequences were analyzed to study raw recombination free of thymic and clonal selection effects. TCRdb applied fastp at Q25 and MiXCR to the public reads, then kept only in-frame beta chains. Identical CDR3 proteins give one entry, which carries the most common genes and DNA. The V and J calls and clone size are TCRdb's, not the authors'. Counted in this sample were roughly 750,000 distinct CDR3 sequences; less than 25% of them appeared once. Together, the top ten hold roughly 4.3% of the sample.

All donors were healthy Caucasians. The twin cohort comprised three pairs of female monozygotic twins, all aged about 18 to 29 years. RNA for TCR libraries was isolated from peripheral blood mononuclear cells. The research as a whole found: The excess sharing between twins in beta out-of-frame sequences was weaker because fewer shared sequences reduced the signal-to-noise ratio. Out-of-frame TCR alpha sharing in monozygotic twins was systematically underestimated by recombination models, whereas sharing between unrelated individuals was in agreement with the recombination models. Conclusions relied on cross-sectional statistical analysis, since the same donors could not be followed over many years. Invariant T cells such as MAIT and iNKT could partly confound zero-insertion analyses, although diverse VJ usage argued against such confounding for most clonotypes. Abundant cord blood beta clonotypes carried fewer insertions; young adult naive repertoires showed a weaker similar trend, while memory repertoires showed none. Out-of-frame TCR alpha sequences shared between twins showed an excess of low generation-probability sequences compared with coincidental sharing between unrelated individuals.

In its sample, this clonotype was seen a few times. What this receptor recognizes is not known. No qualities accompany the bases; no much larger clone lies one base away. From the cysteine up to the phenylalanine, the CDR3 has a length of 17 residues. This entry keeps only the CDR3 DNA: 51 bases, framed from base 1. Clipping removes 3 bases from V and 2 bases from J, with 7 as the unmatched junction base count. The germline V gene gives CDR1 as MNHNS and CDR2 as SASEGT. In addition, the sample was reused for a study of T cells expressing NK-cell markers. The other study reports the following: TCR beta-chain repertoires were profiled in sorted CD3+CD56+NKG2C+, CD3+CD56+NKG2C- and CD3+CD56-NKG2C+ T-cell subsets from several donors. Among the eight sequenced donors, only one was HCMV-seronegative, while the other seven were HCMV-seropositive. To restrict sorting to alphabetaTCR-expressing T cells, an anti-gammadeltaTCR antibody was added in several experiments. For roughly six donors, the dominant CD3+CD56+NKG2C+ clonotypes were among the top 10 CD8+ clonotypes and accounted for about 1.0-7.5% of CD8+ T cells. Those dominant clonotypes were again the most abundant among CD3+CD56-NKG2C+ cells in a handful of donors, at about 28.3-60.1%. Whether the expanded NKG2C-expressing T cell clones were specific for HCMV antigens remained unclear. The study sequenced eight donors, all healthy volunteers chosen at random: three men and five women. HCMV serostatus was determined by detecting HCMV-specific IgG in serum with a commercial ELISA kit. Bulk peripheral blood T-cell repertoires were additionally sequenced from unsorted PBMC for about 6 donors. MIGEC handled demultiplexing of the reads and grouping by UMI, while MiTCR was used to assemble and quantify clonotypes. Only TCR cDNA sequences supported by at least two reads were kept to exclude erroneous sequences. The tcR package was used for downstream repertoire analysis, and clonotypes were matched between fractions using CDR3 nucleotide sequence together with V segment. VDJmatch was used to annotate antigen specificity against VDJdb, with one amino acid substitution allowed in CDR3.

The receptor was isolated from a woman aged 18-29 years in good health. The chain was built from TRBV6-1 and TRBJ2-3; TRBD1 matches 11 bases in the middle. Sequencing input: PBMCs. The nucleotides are TGTGCCAGCAGTGACCCGACGGGACAGGGGGACACAGATACGCAGTATTTT. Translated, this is CASSDPTGQGDTDTQYF.